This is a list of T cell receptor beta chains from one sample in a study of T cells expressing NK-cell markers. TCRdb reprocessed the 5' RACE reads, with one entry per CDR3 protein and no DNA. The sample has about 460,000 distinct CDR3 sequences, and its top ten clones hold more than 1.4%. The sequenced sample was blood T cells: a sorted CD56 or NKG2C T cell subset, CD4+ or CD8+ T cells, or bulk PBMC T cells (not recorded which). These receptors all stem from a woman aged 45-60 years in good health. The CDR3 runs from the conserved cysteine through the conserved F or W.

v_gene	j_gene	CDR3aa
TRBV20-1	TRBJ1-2	CSARDRQDPNYGYTF
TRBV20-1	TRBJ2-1	CSATMRNNEQFF
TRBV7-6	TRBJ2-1	CASSSLKGAIYNEQFF
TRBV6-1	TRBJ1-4	CASSSLGTGNEKLFF
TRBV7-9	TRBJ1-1	CASSLNSNTEAFF
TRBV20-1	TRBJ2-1	CSAGGGVAGNEQFF
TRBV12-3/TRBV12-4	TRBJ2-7	CASSLFTRETGGTYEQYF
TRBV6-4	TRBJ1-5	CASGRIPPVRNQPQHF
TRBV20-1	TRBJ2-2	CSAREGGSGPTGELFF
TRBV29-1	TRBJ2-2	CSVGDIPTTGELFF
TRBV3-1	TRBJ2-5	CASSQDLPSFPTQYF